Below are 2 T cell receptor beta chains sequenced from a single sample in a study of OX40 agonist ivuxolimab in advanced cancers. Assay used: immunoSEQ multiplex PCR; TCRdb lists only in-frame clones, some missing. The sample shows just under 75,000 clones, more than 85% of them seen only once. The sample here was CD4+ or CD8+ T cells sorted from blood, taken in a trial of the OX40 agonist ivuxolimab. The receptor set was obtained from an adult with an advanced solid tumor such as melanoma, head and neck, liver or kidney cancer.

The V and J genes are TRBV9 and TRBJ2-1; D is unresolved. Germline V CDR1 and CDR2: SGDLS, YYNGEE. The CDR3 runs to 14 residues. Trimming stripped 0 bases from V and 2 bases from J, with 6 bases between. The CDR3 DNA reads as TGTGCCAGCAGCGTAGTTTACACCTACAATGAGCAGTTCTTC. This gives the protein CASSVVYTYNEQFF.

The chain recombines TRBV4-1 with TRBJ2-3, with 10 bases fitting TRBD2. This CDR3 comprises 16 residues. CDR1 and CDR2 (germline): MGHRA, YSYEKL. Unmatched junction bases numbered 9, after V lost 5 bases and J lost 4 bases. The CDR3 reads CASSSGTSDFSDTQYF. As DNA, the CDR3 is TGCGCCAGCAGCTCCGGGACTAGCGATTTTTCAGATACGCAGTATTTT.